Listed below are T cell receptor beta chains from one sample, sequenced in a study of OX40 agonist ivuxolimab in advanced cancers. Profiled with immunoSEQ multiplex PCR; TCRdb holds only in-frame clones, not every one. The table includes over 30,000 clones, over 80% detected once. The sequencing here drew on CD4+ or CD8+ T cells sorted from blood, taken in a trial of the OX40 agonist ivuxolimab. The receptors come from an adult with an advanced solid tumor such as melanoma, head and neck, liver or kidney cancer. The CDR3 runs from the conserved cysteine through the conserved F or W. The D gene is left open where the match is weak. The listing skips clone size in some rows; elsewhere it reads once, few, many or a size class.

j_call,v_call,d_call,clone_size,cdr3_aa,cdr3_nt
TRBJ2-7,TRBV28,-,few,CASREQSYEQYF,TGTGCCAGCAGGGAGCAATCCTACGAGCAGTACTTC
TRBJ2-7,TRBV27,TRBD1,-,CASSAGQGPSHSYEQYF,TGTGCCAGCAGTGCCGGACAGGGGCCATCTCATTCCTACGAGCAGTACTTC
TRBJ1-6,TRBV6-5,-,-,CASSWWGGGENSPLHF,TGTGCCAGCAGTTGGTGGGGTGGAGGAGAGAATTCACCCCTCCACTTT
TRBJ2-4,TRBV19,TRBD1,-,CASSIMGPGTGRFSAKNIQYF,TGTGCCAGTAGTATTATGGGGCCAGGGACAGGGAGGTTCTCGGCCAAAAACATTCAGTACTTC
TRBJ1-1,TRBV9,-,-,CASSEQVVGTEAFF,TGTGCCAGCAGCGAACAGGTAGTCGGAACTGAAGCTTTCTTT
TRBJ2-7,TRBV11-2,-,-,CASSFGGYEQYF,TGTGCCAGCAGCTTCGGGGGCTACGAGCAGTACTTC
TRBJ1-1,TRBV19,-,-,CASNIKGATNTEAFF,TGTGCCAGTAATATAAAGGGAGCTACGAACACTGAAGCTTTCTTT
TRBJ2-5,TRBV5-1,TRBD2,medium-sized,CASSGGLAGGLQETQYF,TGCGCCAGCAGCGGGGGACTAGCGGGGGGCCTCCAAGAGACCCAGTACTTC
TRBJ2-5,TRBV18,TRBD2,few,CASSPSGRAETQYF,TGTGCCAGCTCCCCTAGCGGGAGGGCTGAGACCCAGTACTTC
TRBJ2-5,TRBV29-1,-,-,CSAQLVVETQYF,TGCAGCGCCCAACTTGTAGTAGAGACCCAGTACTTC
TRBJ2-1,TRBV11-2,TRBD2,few,CASSLDPGLAVYNEQFF,TGTGCCAGCAGCTTAGATCCCGGACTAGCAGTCTACAATGAGCAGTTCTTC
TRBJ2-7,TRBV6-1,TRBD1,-,CTSRAGTDVYEQYF,TGTACCAGCAGAGCCGGGACAGACGTCTACGAGCAGTACTTC
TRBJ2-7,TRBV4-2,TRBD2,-,CASRSSGASYEQYF,TGTGCCAGCAGAAGCAGCGGGGCCTCCTACGAGCAGTACTTC
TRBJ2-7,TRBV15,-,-,CATSREKGLTYEQYF,TGTGCCACCAGCAGAGAAAAGGGCTTGACCTACGAGCAGTACTTC
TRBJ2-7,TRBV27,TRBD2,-,CASSSPRLAGGMSEQYF,TGTGCCAGCAGTTCCCCCAGACTAGCGGGGGGAATGAGCGAGCAGTACTTC
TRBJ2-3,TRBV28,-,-,CASTIGGAGADTQYF,TGTGCCAGCACCATTGGGGGGGCTGGTGCAGATACGCAGTATTTT
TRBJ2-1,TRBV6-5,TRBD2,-,CASSLAGVGYNEQFF,TGTGCCAGCAGTTTAGCGGGAGTAGGGTACAATGAGCAGTTCTTC
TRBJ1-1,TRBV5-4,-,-,CASSPELNTEAFF,TGTGCCAGCAGTCCGGAACTGAACACTGAAGCTTTCTTT
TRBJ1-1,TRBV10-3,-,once,CATGGILNTEAFF,TGTGCCACTGGGGGCATACTCAACACTGAAGCTTTCTTT
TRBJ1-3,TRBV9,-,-,CASSVAGLTGNTIYF,TGTGCCAGCAGCGTAGCGGGTCTAACTGGAAACACCATATATTTT
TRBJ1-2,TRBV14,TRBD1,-,CASSQRQGGWVNYGYTF,TGTGCCAGCAGCCAAAGACAGGGAGGTTGGGTGAACTATGGCTACACCTTC
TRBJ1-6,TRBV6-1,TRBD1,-,CASRPPGQGASPLHF,TGTGCCAGCAGGCCACCGGGACAGGGTGCTTCACCCCTCCACTTT
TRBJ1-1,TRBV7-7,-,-,CASSSVRGTEAFF,TGTGCTAGCAGCTCGGTCCGGGGAACTGAAGCTTTCTTT
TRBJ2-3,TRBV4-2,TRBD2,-,CASSQGVLAGGPDTQYF,TGTGCCAGCAGCCAAGGAGTACTAGCGGGCGGGCCAGATACGCAGTATTTT
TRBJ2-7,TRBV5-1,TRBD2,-,CASRASGPTYEQYF,TGCGCCAGCAGGGCTAGCGGGCCAACCTACGAGCAGTACTTC
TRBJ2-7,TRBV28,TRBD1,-,CASSFDGRGQGEQYF,TGTGCCAGCAGTTTTGATGGCAGGGGGCAGGGCGAGCAGTACTTC
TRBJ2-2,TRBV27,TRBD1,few,CASSKQGAISGELFF,TGTGCCAGCAGTAAACAGGGGGCGATTAGCGGGGAGCTGTTTTTT
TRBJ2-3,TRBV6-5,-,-,CASSSPGDTQYF,TGTGCCAGCAGTTCCCCCGGAGATACGCAGTATTTT
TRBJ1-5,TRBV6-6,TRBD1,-,CASSYSTGASNQPQHF,TGTGCCAGCAGTTACTCGACAGGGGCCTCAAATCAGCCCCAGCATTTT
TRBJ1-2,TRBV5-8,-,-,CASSRGQSNYGYTF,TGTGCCAGCAGCAGAGGACAGTCTAACTATGGCTACACCTTC
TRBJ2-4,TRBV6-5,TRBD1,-,CASRSPGQGKNIQYF,TGTGCCAGCAGATCCCCGGGACAGGGCAAAAACATTCAGTACTTC